The 9 T cell receptor beta chains below were found in one sample sequenced in a study of blood T cell repertoires in COVID-19. The assay was immunoSEQ multiplex PCR, and TCRdb's table has in-frame clones only and misses some. The table lists 400,000 to 450,000 clones, around 87% of them singletons. Source material: PBMCs or T cells enriched from blood (not recorded which). The receptors were gathered from a young man who had recovered from COVID-19.

V usage is TRBV19 and J usage is TRBJ1-1; 8 nucleotides agree with TRBD1. This CDR3 region has 13 residues. CDR1 and CDR2 (germline): LNHDA, SQIVND (reference sequence). The trim removed 4 bases at V and 8 bases at J, leaving 6 bases unmatched. CDR3 in DNA: TGTGCCAGTAGTAGGGGTTGGACAGGGGAAGCTTTCTTT. Translating it yields CASSRGWTGEAFF.

A few counts support this clone. The V gene is TRBV4-1, the J gene TRBJ1-4; D is ambiguous. The germline V and J ends were trimmed by 0 bases and 0 bases, with 8 bases remaining between them. This CDR3 has 16 amino acids. Germline values: CDR1 MGHRA, CDR2 YSYEKL. CDR3 nucleotides: TGCGCCAGCAGCCAAGATCTCGGAGCAACTAATGAAAAACTGTTTTTT. This codes for CASSQDLGATNEKLFF.

The chain couples TRBV30 to TRBJ1-4; no clear D. The length of the CDR3 is 14 residues. The V end was cut by 1 base, the J end by 6 bases, with 12 bases between. CDR1 and CDR2 from the germline V gene are GTSNPN and SVGIG (reference sequence). CDR3: CAWSGAAPDEKLFF. CDR3 nucleotides: TGTGCCTGGAGTGGGGCCGCCCCTGATGAAAAACTGTTTTTT.

For this clone: Other DNA sequences in the same sample also yield this CDR3. The V call is TRBV19, the J call TRBJ1-2, with TRBD1 identical over 8 bases. With 6 bases clipped from V and 5 bases from J, the junction kept 8 bases outside the gene matches. CDR1 is LNHDA and CDR2 is SQIVND in the germline V gene (reference sequence). The CDR3 sequence is 14 residues long. This chain's CDR3 is CASSRGQGGYGYTF. In DNA, the CDR3 is TGTGCCAGTAGCCGAGGACAGGGCGGGTATGGCTACACCTTC. Filled out from reference TRBV19 and TRBJ1-2, the complete variable domain reads DGGITQSPKYLFRKEGQNVTLSCEQNLNHDAMYWYRQDPGQGLRLIYYSQIVNDFQKGDIAEGYSVSREKKESFPLTVTSAQKNPTAFYLCASSRGQGGYGYTFGSGTRLTVV.

For this clone: Other DNA sequences in the same sample also yield this CDR3. Here the CDR3 DNA reads TGTGCCAGTAGTATAGTCGGTGGGAACACCGGGGAGCTGTTTTTT. Protein product: CASSIVGGNTGELFF. The gene calls are TRBV19 and TRBJ2-2; D not certain. V lost 1 base, J lost 1 base, and 7 bases lay in between. There are 15 residues in the CDR3. Germline loops: CDR1 LNHDA, CDR2 SQIVND (reference sequence). The full variable domain, completed using reference TRBV19 and TRBJ2-2, is DGGITQSPKYLFRKEGQNVTLSCEQNLNHDAMYWYRQDPGQGLRLIYYSQIVNDFQKGDIAEGYSVSREKKESFPLTVTSAQKNPTAFYLCASSIVGGNTGELFFGEGSRLTVL.

This clone was seen a single time. The CDR3 bases are TGTGCCACCAGCGGACGGACAGGGGGCACGGACATTCAGTACTTC. It codes for CATSGRTGGTDIQYF. V is TRBV15 and J is TRBJ2-4; the match to TRBD1 covers 11 bases. Unmatched junction bases numbered 8, after V lost 5 bases and J lost 8 bases. Germline CDR1 reads LNHNV; CDR2 reads YYDKDF (reference sequence). This CDR3 region has 15 residues.

The chain has TRBV28 and TRBJ2-7; the match to TRBD2 covers 10 bases. Germline lookup yields CDR1 MDHEN and CDR2 SYDVKM. The CDR3 contains 14 residues. V gave up 1 base and J gave up 7 bases; unmatched junction bases: 4. CDR3 nucleotides: TGTGCCAGCAGTTTATTAGCGGGAGGCTTAGAGCAGTACTTC. It encodes CASSLLAGGLEQYF.

The table lists this clone with a count of one. The rearrangement joins TRBV29-1 to TRBJ1-1; the match to TRBD1 covers 11 bases. This CDR3 is built from 13 residues. Germline CDR1 reads SQVTM; CDR2 reads ANQGSEA. V lost 6 bases to trimming and J lost 4 bases; unmatched junction nucleotides: 4. CDR3 nucleotide sequence: TGCAGCGTCCGGACAGGGGGCTTCACTGAAGCTTTCTTT. Amino acid sequence: CSVRTGGFTEAFF.

This chain connects TRBV11-1 to TRBJ2-1; 10 positions agree with TRBD2. This CDR3 region has 15 residues. With V trimmed by 5 bases and J by 13 bases, 14 bases remained unmatched. Germline V gene lookup returns CDR1 SGHAT and CDR2 FQDESV (reference sequence). In nucleotides, the CDR3 is TGTGCCAGCAGCGAAATTCCCCTAGCGGGAGTGTATCAGTTCTTC. Amino acids: CASSEIPLAGVYQFF.